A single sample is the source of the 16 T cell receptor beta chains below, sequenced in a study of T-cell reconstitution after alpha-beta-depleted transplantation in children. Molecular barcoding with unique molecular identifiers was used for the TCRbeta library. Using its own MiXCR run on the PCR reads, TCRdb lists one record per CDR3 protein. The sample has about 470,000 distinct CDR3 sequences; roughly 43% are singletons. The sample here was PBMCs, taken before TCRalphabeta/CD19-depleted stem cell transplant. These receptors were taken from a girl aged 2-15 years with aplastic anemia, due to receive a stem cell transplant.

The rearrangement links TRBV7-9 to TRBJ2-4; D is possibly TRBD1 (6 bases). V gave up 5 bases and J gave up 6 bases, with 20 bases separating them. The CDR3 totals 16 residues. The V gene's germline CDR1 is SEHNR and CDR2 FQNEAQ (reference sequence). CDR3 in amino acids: CASSVEGERSGNIQYF. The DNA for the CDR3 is TGTGCCAGCAGCGTAGAGGGGGAAAGGTCTGGAAACATTCAGTACTTC.

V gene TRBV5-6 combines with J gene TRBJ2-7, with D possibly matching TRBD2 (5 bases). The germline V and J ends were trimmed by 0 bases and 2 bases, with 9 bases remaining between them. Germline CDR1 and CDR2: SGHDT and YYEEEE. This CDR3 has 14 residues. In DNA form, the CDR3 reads TGTGCCAGCAGCTTGGCCGGGGAAACCTACGAGCAGTACTTC. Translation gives CASSLAGETYEQYF. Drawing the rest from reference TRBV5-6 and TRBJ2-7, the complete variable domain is DAGVTQSPTHLIKTRGQQVTLRCSPKSGHDTVSWYQQALGQGPQFIFQYYEEEERQRGNFPDRFSGHQFPNYSSELNVNALLLGDSALYLCASSLAGETYEQYFGPGTRLTVT.

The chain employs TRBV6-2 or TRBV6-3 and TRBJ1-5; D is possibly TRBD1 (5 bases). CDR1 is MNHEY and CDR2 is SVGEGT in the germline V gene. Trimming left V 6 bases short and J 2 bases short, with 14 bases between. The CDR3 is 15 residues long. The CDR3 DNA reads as TGTGCCAGCAGGGGAGGGGTAGTTCGCAATCAGCCCCAGCATTTT. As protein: CASRGGVVRNQPQHF.

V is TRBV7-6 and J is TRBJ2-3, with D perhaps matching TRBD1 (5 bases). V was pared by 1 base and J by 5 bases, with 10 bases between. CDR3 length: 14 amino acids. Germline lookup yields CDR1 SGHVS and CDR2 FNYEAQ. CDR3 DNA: TGTGCCAGCAGCTTAGAGGGGCGCAAAGATACGCAGTATTTT. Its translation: CASSLEGRKDTQYF.

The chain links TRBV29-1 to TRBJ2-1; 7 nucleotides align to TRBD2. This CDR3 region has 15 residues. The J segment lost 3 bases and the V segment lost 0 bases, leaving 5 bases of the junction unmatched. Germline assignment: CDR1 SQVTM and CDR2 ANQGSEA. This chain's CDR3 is CSVEDQLAYYNEQFF. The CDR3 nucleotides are TGCAGCGTTGAAGATCAACTAGCGTACTACAATGAGCAGTTCTTC.

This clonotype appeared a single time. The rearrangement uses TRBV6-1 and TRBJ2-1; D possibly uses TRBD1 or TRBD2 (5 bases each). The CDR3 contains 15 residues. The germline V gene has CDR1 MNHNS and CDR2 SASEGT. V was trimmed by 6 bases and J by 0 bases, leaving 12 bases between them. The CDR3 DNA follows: TGTGCCAGCAGGACGGGGCTAACCTCCTACAATGAGCAGTTCTTC. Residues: CASRTGLTSYNEQFF.

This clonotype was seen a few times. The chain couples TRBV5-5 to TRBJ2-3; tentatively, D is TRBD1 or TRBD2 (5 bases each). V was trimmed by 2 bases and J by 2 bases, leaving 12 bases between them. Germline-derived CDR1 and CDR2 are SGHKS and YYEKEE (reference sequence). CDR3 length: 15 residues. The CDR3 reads CASSFRDAVTDTQYF. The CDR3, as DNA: TGTGCCAGCAGCTTCCGGGACGCCGTCACAGATACGCAGTATTTT.

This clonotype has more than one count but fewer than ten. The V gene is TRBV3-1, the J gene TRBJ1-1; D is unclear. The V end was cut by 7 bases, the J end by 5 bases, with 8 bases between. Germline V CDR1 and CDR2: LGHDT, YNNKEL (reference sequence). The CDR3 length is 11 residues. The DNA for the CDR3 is TGTGCCAGCATCGGACGAACTGAAGCTTTCTTT. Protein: CASIGRTEAFF.

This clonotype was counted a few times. The CDR3 region has the DNA TGTGCCAGCTGTCCCCTCAATTCTGGGGCCAACGTCCTGACTTTC. Translated, it gives CASCPLNSGANVLTF. The gene calls are TRBV6-1 and TRBJ2-6; no firm D call. The germline V gene encodes CDR1 MNHNS and CDR2 SASEGT. This CDR3 spans 15 amino acids. Trimming removed 8 bases from V and 1 base from J, with 12 bases in between.

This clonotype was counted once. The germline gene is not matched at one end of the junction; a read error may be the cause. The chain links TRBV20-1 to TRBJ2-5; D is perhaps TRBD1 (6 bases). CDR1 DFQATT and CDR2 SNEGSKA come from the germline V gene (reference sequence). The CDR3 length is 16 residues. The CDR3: CSALPRDMSLWETQYF. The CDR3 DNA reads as TGCAGTGCCCTCCCCCGGGACATGAGTTTATGGGAGACCCAGTATTTC.

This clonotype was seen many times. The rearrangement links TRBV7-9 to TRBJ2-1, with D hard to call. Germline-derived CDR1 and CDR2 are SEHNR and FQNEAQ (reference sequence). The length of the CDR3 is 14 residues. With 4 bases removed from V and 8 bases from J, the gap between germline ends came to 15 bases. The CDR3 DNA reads TGTGCCAGCAGCTATGTCCGGAGCCTAGATGAGCAGTTCTTC. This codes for CASSYVRSLDEQFF.

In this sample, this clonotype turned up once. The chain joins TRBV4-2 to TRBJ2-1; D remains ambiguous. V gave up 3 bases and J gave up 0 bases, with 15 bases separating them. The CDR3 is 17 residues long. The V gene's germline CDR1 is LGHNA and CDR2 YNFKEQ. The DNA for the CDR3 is TGTGCCAGCAGCCAGGGTCCTCAGGCTACCTCCTACAATGAGCAGTTCTTC. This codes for CASSQGPQATSYNEQFF.

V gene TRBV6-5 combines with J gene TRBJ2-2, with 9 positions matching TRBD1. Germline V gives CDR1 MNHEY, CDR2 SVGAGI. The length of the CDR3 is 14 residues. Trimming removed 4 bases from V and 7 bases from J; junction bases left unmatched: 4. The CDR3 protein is CASSSDRGRGELFF. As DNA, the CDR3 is TGTGCCAGCAGTTCGGACAGGGGACGCGGGGAGCTGTTTTTT.

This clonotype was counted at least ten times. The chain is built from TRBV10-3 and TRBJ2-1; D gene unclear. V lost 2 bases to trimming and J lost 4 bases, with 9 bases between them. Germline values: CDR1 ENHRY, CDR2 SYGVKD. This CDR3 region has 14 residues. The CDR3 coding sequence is TGTGCCATCAGTGAGAGGAGCGAGTACAATGAGCAGTTCTTC. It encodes CAISERSEYNEQFF.

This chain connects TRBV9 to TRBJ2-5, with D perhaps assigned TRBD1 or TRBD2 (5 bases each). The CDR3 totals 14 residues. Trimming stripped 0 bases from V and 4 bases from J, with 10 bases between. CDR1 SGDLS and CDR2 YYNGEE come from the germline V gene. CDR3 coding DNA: TGTGCCAGCAGCGTAGAAGGGACGGGAGAGACCCAGTACTTC. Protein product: CASSVEGTGETQYF.

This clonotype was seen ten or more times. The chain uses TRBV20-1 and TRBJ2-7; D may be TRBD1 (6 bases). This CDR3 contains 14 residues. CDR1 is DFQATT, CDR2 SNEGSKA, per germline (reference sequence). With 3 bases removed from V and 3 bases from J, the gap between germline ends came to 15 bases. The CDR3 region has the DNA TGCAGTGCTAGGAAACAGGGAAGCTTCTACGAGCAGTACTTC. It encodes CSARKQGSFYEQYF.